A selection of T cell receptor beta chains follows, all from one sample in a study of T cell changes during pregnancy in multiple sclerosis. The data were produced by immunoSEQ multiplex PCR, yet TCRdb's version contains in-frame clones alone and is incomplete. The data contain about 40,000 clones, 90% of them singletons. Sequenced here: CD4+ T cells from peripheral blood mononuclear cells, sampled in the third trimester of pregnancy. The source of these receptors is a female donor with multiple sclerosis, enrolled in a pregnancy study. Both conserved end residues are part of each CDR3. D genes are given only for firm matches. Some rows have no size entry. The others give once, few or many, or a class for an expanded clone.

V: TRBV4-2; size: -; D: -; J: TRBJ1-4; DNA: TGTGCCAGCAGCCAAGATGGCCAGGGCAAAGAAAAACTGTTTTTT; CDR3: CASSQDGQGKEKLFF
V: TRBV2; size: -; D: -; J: TRBJ1-2; DNA: TGTGCCAGCACCATGACAGCGCGGGGCTATGGCTACACCTTC; CDR3: CASTMTARGYGYTF
V: TRBV2; size: -; D: TRBD1; J: TRBJ2-7; DNA: TGTGCCAGCAGAGACTTCATAGGGACAGGGATTCACGAGCAGTACTTC; CDR3: CASRDFIGTGIHEQYF
V: TRBV5-6; size: -; D: TRBD2; J: TRBJ2-1; DNA: TGTGCCAGCAGCCTGAGGACTAGCGGGGGATACAATGAGCAGTTCTTC; CDR3: CASSLRTSGGYNEQFF
V: TRBV2; size: -; D: -; J: TRBJ1-1; DNA: TGTGCCAGCAGTGAATCCCAGGTAGTGAACACTGAAGCTTTCTTT; CDR3: CASSESQVVNTEAFF
V: TRBV5-1; size: -; D: -; J: TRBJ2-5; DNA: TGCGCCAGCAGCCTGAACAGAGTCCAAGAGACCCAGTACTTC; CDR3: CASSLNRVQETQYF
V: TRBV5-1; size: -; D: -; J: TRBJ1-2; DNA: TGCGCCAGCAGCTTGACAGGCAGCCTTTATGGCTACACCTTC; CDR3: CASSLTGSLYGYTF
V: TRBV7-3; size: -; D: -; J: TRBJ1-2; DNA: TGTGCCAGCAGCCCACAGGGTGTACATGGCTACACCTTC; CDR3: CASSPQGVHGYTF
V: TRBV14; size: -; D: TRBD2; J: TRBJ2-2; DNA: TGTGCCAGCAGCGCCGGACTAGCGTTAGACACCGGGGAGCTGTTTTTT; CDR3: CASSAGLALDTGELFF
V: TRBV4-2; size: few; D: -; J: TRBJ1-5; DNA: TGTGCCAGCAGCCAAGTAGATAGCAATCAGCCCCAGCATTTT; CDR3: CASSQVDSNQPQHF
V: TRBV12-2; size: -; D: -; J: TRBJ2-3; DNA: TGTGCAAGTCGCTTAGGACTGGATTGTTTGGATACGCAGTATTTT; CDR3: CASRLGLDCLDTQYF
V: TRBV5-1; size: -; D: TRBD1; J: TRBJ2-3; DNA: TGCGCCAGCAGCGTCAGACAGGGGGTCCCAGATACGCAGTATTTT; CDR3: CASSVRQGVPDTQYF
V: TRBV7-2; size: -; D: -; J: TRBJ2-7; DNA: TGTGCCAGCAGACAGCTCGGTCAGGGCTCCTTCTACGAGCAGTACTTC; CDR3: CASRQLGQGSFYEQYF
V: TRBV30; size: -; D: -; J: TRBJ1-2; DNA: TGTGCCTGTAACGAGGGAAATGGCTACACCTTC; CDR3: CACNEGNGYTF
V: TRBV28; size: -; D: TRBD1; J: TRBJ2-3; DNA: TGTGCCAGCAGTTTATTTAGCGGCGGGACAGGGGGGACAGATACGCAGTATTTT; CDR3: CASSLFSGGTGGTDTQYF
V: TRBV11-2; size: -; D: TRBD1; J: TRBJ1-1; DNA: TGTGCCAGCAGCTTAGGGGACAGGGGGCCATTCTTT; CDR3: CASSLGDRGPFF
V: TRBV5-1; size: -; D: TRBD1; J: TRBJ2-7; DNA: TGCGCCAGCAGCTCCCGACAGGACAGGTCGGCCGAGCAGTACTTC; CDR3: CASSSRQDRSAEQYF
V: TRBV11-2; size: -; D: -; J: TRBJ2-2; DNA: TGTGCCAGCAGCTTAGTTAGAGGCGGGGAGCTGTTTTTT; CDR3: CASSLVRGGELFF
V: TRBV5-1; size: -; D: -; J: TRBJ1-1; DNA: TGCGCCAGCAGCCCTAATCTTTACAGCGGCACTGAAGCTTTCTTT; CDR3: CASSPNLYSGTEAFF
V: TRBV6-5; size: -; D: -; J: TRBJ1-1; DNA: TGTGCCAGCAGTTACCGACTCAACACTGAAGCTTTCTTT; CDR3: CASSYRLNTEAFF
V: TRBV28; size: -; D: -; J: TRBJ1-4; DNA: TGTGCCAGCAGTCTACGCGCGGGGGGCTTAAATGAAAAACTGTTTTTT; CDR3: CASSLRAGGLNEKLFF
V: TRBV5-1; size: once; D: -; J: TRBJ1-5; DNA: TGCGCCAGCAGCTTGGTTGGAGATAGCAATCAGCCCCAGCATTTT; CDR3: CASSLVGDSNQPQHF
V: TRBV28; size: -; D: -; J: TRBJ1-2; DNA: TGTGCCAGCAGTCCCCGGACAATATATGGCTACACCTTC; CDR3: CASSPRTIYGYTF
V: TRBV2; size: once; D: TRBD1; J: TRBJ1-4; DNA: TGTGCCAGCAGTGGACAGGGGCTCTCTAATGAAAAACTGTTTTTT; CDR3: CASSGQGLSNEKLFF
V: TRBV7-8; size: -; D: TRBD2; J: TRBJ2-1; DNA: TGTGCCAGCAGCTGGTTTACTAGCGGTCCCTACAATGAGCAGTTCTTC; CDR3: CASSWFTSGPYNEQFF
V: TRBV9; size: -; D: TRBD2; J: TRBJ2-1; DNA: TGTGCCAGCAGCGTATCTACTAGCGGGGGATACAATGAGCAGTTCTTC; CDR3: CASSVSTSGGYNEQFF
V: TRBV9; size: few; D: TRBD1; J: TRBJ2-7; DNA: TGTGCCAGCAGCCCCCGACAGGGTGTTTACGAGCAGTACTTC; CDR3: CASSPRQGVYEQYF
V: TRBV6-6; size: -; D: -; J: TRBJ1-5; DNA: TGTGCCAGCAGTTACTCTCAGGGAGGCCGGCAGCCCCAGCATTTT; CDR3: CASSYSQGGRQPQHF
V: TRBV29-1; size: -; D: TRBD1; J: TRBJ1-2; DNA: TGCAGCGTTTCAGGGGGCGTTGGTGGCTACACCTTC; CDR3: CSVSGGVGGYTF
V: TRBV5-1; size: -; D: -; J: TRBJ2-2; DNA: TGCGCCAGCAGCCCGGGACTCGTGAACACCGGGGAGCTGTTTTTT; CDR3: CASSPGLVNTGELFF
V: TRBV27; size: -; D: TRBD1; J: TRBJ1-1; DNA: TGTGCCAGCAGTCGCCTCTTACAGGGGGGGAACACTGAAGCTTTCTTT; CDR3: CASSRLLQGGNTEAFF
V: TRBV25-1; size: -; D: -; J: TRBJ1-2; DNA: TGTGCCAGCAGTGAAAGGTTGGGGCAGATCTATGGCTACACCTTC; CDR3: CASSERLGQIYGYTF
V: TRBV2; size: -; D: TRBD1; J: TRBJ2-7; DNA: TGTGCCAGCAGTGGACAGGGTAACACCTACGAGCAGTACTTC; CDR3: CASSGQGNTYEQYF
V: TRBV2; size: -; D: TRBD1; J: TRBJ2-7; DNA: TGTGCCAGCAGTAGAGCCGGGACAGGGGACCCGGTTGGTGAGCAGTACTTC; CDR3: CASSRAGTGDPVGEQYF
V: TRBV2; size: -; D: TRBD1; J: TRBJ2-5; DNA: TGTGCCAGCAGTGGAGGGACAGGGGGCTGGGAGACCCAGTACTTC; CDR3: CASSGGTGGWETQYF
V: TRBV18; size: -; D: -; J: TRBJ2-6; DNA: TGTGCCAGCTCACCCACAGGAACTGGGGCCAACGTCCTGACTTTC; CDR3: CASSPTGTGANVLTF
V: TRBV2; size: -; D: TRBD2; J: TRBJ2-1; DNA: TGTGCCAGCAGTGAAGAGGCGGGAGGGTCCTACAATGAGCAGTTCTTC; CDR3: CASSEEAGGSYNEQFF
V: TRBV6-5; size: -; D: -; J: TRBJ2-7; DNA: TGTGCCAGCAGCTACCGGTACGAGCAGTACTTC; CDR3: CASSYRYEQYF
V: TRBV9; size: -; D: -; J: TRBJ1-1; DNA: TGTGCCGGATCGACAGAGCTGAACACTGAAGCTTTCTTT; CDR3: CAGSTELNTEAFF
V: TRBV30; size: -; D: -; J: TRBJ1-3; DNA: TGTGCCTGGAGTGGGGTGGGGGCGCAAGGAAACACCATATATTTT; CDR3: CAWSGVGAQGNTIYF
V: TRBV5-4; size: -; D: -; J: TRBJ2-7; DNA: TGTGCCAGCAGCCCCCAGAACCGGGGTTCCTACGAGCAGTACTTC; CDR3: CASSPQNRGSYEQYF
V: TRBV7-7; size: -; D: -; J: TRBJ1-4; DNA: TGTGCCAGCAGCCATGACGGGGAAAAACTGTTTTTT; CDR3: CASSHDGEKLFF